These 27 T cell receptor beta chains were sequenced from one sample in a study of T cell repertoires in cytomegalovirus infection. TCRdb ran MiXCR on the reads and lists one entry per CDR3 protein. The table includes some 150,000 distinct CDR3 sequences, 25% to 35% detected once. The antigens these receptors bind are not known. The sample in question was CD8+ T cells from cultured PBMCs, obtained from culture after CMV antigen stimulation. The receptors come from a human donor in good health (CMV status not recorded). Some clones in this sample may be carry-over from other donors' samples.

V and J are TRBV6-2 or TRBV6-3 and TRBJ2-1, with D tentatively TRBD2 (5 bases). The CDR3 sequence is 15 residues long. Germline CDR1 reads MNHEY; CDR2 reads SVGEGT. V lost 7 bases to trimming and J lost 8 bases, with 21 bases between them. In DNA, the CDR3 is TGTGCCAGCACTCGCCCCGGGGAATCTTTCGATGAGCAGTTCTTC. It yields the protein CASTRPGESFDEQFF.

The CDR3 DNA sequence: TGTGCCAGCAGCTTTATTTCCGGGACAGGGCAAGAGACCCAGTACTTC. Translated, it gives CASSFISGTGQETQYF. The chain employs TRBV7-2 and TRBJ2-5; 9 bases map to TRBD1. This CDR3 is built from 16 residues. The V gene's germline CDR1 is SGHTA and CDR2 FQGNSA. Losses at the gene ends were 3 bases for V and 2 bases for J; bases not matched to a gene: 7.

The chain is built from TRBV27 and TRBJ2-3, with 10 nucleotides matching TRBD1. Germline V CDR1 and CDR2: MNHEY, SMNVEV (reference sequence). CDR3 length: 17 residues. With 5 bases clipped from V and 5 bases from J, the junction kept 13 bases outside the gene matches. CDR3 protein: CASSQAPPGQGKDTQYF. The CDR3 coding sequence is TGTGCCAGCAGTCAAGCGCCTCCGGGACAGGGGAAAGATACGCAGTATTTT.

This clonotype was recorded only once. The chain combines TRBV19 with TRBJ2-1; possible D gene TRBD2, 7 bases. Trimming took 7 bases from V and 7 from J, leaving 23 bases between them. Germline CDR1 is LNHDA and CDR2 is SQIVND (reference sequence). The length of the CDR3 is 16 residues. This CDR3 reads CASTFGLSGGLNEQFF. The CDR3 coding sequence is TGTGCCAGTACCTTCGGGTTGTCGGGGGGCCTGAATGAGCAGTTCTTC.

The chain links TRBV12-3 or TRBV12-4 to TRBJ1-2; 7 positions match TRBD1. With 3 bases clipped from V and 4 bases from J, the junction kept 2 bases outside the gene matches. The CDR3 spans 13 residues. The CDR3 bases are TGTGCCAGCAGTTTCGACAGGGCCTATGGCTACACCTTC. Its translation: CASSFDRAYGYTF.

V is TRBV6-5 and J is TRBJ1-1; 11 bases match TRBD1. Unmatched junction bases numbered 6, after V lost 5 bases and J lost 4 bases. This CDR3 is built from 15 residues. From germline, CDR1 is MNHEY and CDR2 SVGAGI. The CDR3 protein is CASSTDRGPGTEAFF. As DNA, the CDR3 is TGTGCCAGCAGTACGGACAGGGGGCCGGGCACTGAAGCTTTCTTT.

This rearrangement joins TRBV20-1 to TRBJ2-7; either TRBD1 or TRBD2 may supply D (6 bases each). CDR1 is DFQATT and CDR2 is SNEGSKA in the germline V gene (reference sequence). Trimming removed 3 bases at V and 2 bases at J, with 11 bases between. This CDR3 has 13 amino acids. The CDR3: CSARGGTAYEQYF. Written as DNA, the CDR3 is TGCAGTGCTAGGGGGGGCACTGCCTACGAGCAGTACTTC.

The chain is built from TRBV28 and TRBJ1-1, with TRBD1 matching 8 bases. The V gene end was trimmed by 5 bases and the J gene end by 2 bases; junction bases not matched to a gene: 10. The germline V gene encodes CDR1 MDHEN and CDR2 SYDVKM. CDR3 size: 16 residues. The CDR3 sequence is CASSGQGETINTEAFF. In DNA form, the CDR3 reads TGTGCCAGCAGTGGACAGGGCGAGACCATAAACACTGAAGCTTTCTTT.

This clonotype has a handful of counts. This chain connects TRBV15 to TRBJ1-5; a possible D gene is TRBD1 (5 bases). The V end was cut by 6 bases, the J end by 0 bases, with 9 bases between. CDR3 length: 14 amino acids. Germline assignment: CDR1 LNHNV and CDR2 YYDKDF (reference sequence). Here the CDR3 DNA reads TGTGCCACCAGGGGGGGTATTAGCAATCAGCCCCAGCATTTT. It codes for CATRGGISNQPQHF.

At least ten counts were recorded for this clonotype. This chain uses TRBV20-1 with TRBJ2-7; D may correspond to TRBD1 or TRBD2 (5 bases each). The CDR3 spans 15 residues. The ends were cut back, 1 base at V and 4 bases at J, with 17 bases in the middle. Germline CDR1 DFQATT, CDR2 SNEGSKA (reference sequence). The CDR3 region has the DNA TGCAGTGCTAGAGTCTGGGACGCGAGCTCTTACGAGCAGTACTTC. Its protein is CSARVWDASSYEQYF.

The V gene is TRBV20-1, the J gene TRBJ2-7; TRBD1 matches 8 bases. This CDR3 is 14 amino acids long. Germline CDR1 DFQATT, CDR2 SNEGSKA (reference sequence). V was pared by 1 base and J by 5 bases, with 7 bases of the junction left unmatched. The DNA of the CDR3 is TGCAGTGCTAGAGGGCACCAGGGGGCCAACGAGCAGTACTTC. This sequence encodes CSARGHQGANEQYF.

J is TRBJ2-5 and V is TRBV7-9; 8 bases agree with TRBD1. Per germline, CDR1 SEHNR and CDR2 FQNEAQ (reference sequence). There are 15 residues in the CDR3. Trimming at V came to 6 bases and at J to 4 bases, leaving 10 bases not matched to a gene. In DNA form, the CDR3 reads TGTGCCAGCAGTTCAATCACAGGGGGTAGAGAGACCCAGTACTTC. Its translation: CASSSITGGRETQYF.

This clonotype was picked up a small number of times. The chain carries TRBV15 and TRBJ2-5, with 7 bases that match TRBD1. V was pared by 0 bases and J by 5 bases, with 6 bases of the junction left unmatched. This CDR3 spans 15 amino acids. Germline V gives CDR1 LNHNV, CDR2 YYDKDF (reference sequence). CDR3 residues: CATSREDRPVETQYF. In nucleotides, the CDR3 is TGTGCCACCAGCAGAGAGGACAGGCCAGTGGAGACCCAGTACTTC.

This clonotype was counted ten times or more. J is TRBJ1-3 and V is TRBV12-3 or TRBV12-4; D unclear. The ends were cut back, 4 bases at V and 3 bases at J, with 10 bases in the middle. The CDR3 has 14 residues. CDR3 sequence reads: CASSSGFFGNTIYF. In nucleotides, the CDR3 is TGTGCCAGCAGTTCCGGTTTTTTTGGAAACACCATATATTTT.

This chain links TRBV2 with TRBJ2-7, with unresolved D. This CDR3 has 12 residues. Germline lookup yields CDR1 SNHLY and CDR2 FYNNEI. Trimming removed 4 bases at V and 5 bases at J, with 9 bases between. The DNA for the CDR3 is TGTGCCAGCAGTGTTTCCGGAGACGAGCAGTACTTC. As protein: CASSVSGDEQYF.

The chain is built from TRBV13 and TRBJ2-5; TRBD1 matches 9 bases. V lost 5 bases, J lost 5 bases, and 3 bases stayed unmatched. The CDR3 loop spans 13 amino acids. The V gene's germline CDR1 is PRHDT and CDR2 FYEKMQ (reference sequence). In nucleotides, the CDR3 is TGTGCCAGCAGCACGACAGGGGGGGAGACCCAGTACTTC. It translates to CASSTTGGETQYF.

The V and J genes are TRBV23-1 and TRBJ2-1, with 9 bases aligning to TRBD2. TRBV23-1 falls under the ORF class, with uncertain function. Trimming removed 4 bases from V and 8 bases from J; junction bases left unmatched: 6. The CDR3 is made up of 14 amino acids. The CDR3 protein is CASSLPREGDEQFF. The DNA of the CDR3 is TGCGCCAGCAGTCTTCCGCGGGAGGGGGATGAGCAGTTCTTC.

The rearrangement links TRBV7-6 to TRBJ2-2, with unresolved D. V was cut by 5 bases and J by 6 bases, with 7 bases left in between. The CDR3 extends over 12 amino acids. The germline CDR1 and CDR2 sequences are SGHVS and FNYEAQ. CDR3 in amino acids: CASSPLSGELFF. As DNA, the CDR3 is TGTGCCAGCAGCCCCCTTTCCGGGGAGCTGTTTTTT.

A few counts support this clonotype. The chain couples TRBV7-6 to TRBJ2-2, with 12 positions matching TRBD2. The germline gives CDR1 SGHVS, CDR2 FNYEAQ. The CDR3 totals 18 residues. V lost 4 bases and J lost 4; bases outside the gene matches: 10. CDR3 protein: CASSSGLAGMSGTGELFF. CDR3 sequence (DNA): TGTGCCAGCAGCTCCGGACTAGCGGGGATGTCGGGCACCGGGGAGCTGTTTTTT.

The V gene is TRBV20-1, the J gene TRBJ1-2; D is perhaps TRBD1 (6 bases). The V and J ends lost 1 base and 5 bases respectively, with 20 bases between them. CDR3 size: 16 residues. Per the germline V gene, CDR1 is DFQATT and CDR2 is SNEGSKA (reference sequence). This chain's CDR3 is CSARGFQGLFWYGYTF. The CDR3 bases are TGCAGTGCTAGAGGGTTTCAGGGGCTTTTTTGGTATGGCTACACCTTC.

The V gene is TRBV20-1, the J gene TRBJ2-1, with D maybe TRBD2 (5 bases). The germline CDR1 and CDR2 sequences are DFQATT and SNEGSKA (reference sequence). Trimming pared 3 bases from V and 5 bases from J, leaving 14 bases between. This CDR3 comprises 14 residues. As DNA, the CDR3 is TGCAGTGCTAGTAGTAGCGTCGGTAACAATGAGCAGTTCTTC. It specifies CSASSSVGNNEQFF.

This chain connects TRBV7-4 to TRBJ2-5; 16 nucleotides align to TRBD2. After removal of 5 bases from V and 5 bases from J, the junction contained 8 bases not matched to a gene. This CDR3 contains 17 residues. The germline V gene has CDR1 SGHVT and CDR2 SQSDAQ. The CDR3 DNA is TGTGCCAGCAGCCTTGGGACTAGCGGGGGGGCTGGGGAGACCCAGTACTTC. Amino acids: CASSLGTSGGAGETQYF. The variable domain in full, with the rest retrieved from reference TRBV7-4 and TRBJ2-5, is GAGVSQSPRYKVAKRGRDVALRCDSISGHVTLYWYRQTLGQGSEVLTYSQSDAQRDKSGRPSGRFSAERPERSVSTLKIQRTEQGDSAVYLCASSLGTSGGAGETQYFGPGTRLLVL.

The chain employs TRBV5-1 and TRBJ2-7, with 12 bases that match TRBD1. Germline V gene sequence: CDR1 SGHRS, CDR2 YFSETQ. CDR3 length: 15 residues. V lost 4 bases, J lost 2 bases, and 4 bases stayed unmatched. The CDR3 spells CASSQGQGATYEQYF. Here the CDR3 DNA reads TGCGCCAGCAGCCAGGGACAGGGGGCCACCTACGAGCAGTACTTC.

The chain couples TRBV7-3 to TRBJ2-3, with D unclear. The CDR3 covers 14 residues. V dropped 5 bases and J dropped 2 bases, with 11 bases sitting between them. CDR1 and CDR2 (germline): SGHTA, FQGTGA. CDR3 sequence: CASSPTGYTDTQYF. The CDR3 DNA reads as TGTGCCAGCAGCCCGACGGGTTACACAGATACGCAGTATTTT. The complete variable domain, with remaining parts taken from reference TRBV7-3 and TRBJ2-3, reads GAGVSQTPSNKVTEKGKYVELRCDPISGHTALYWYRQSLGQGPEFLIYFQGTGAADDSGLPNDRFFAVRPEGSVSTLKIQRTERGDSAVYLCASSPTGYTDTQYFGPGTRLTVL.

The V gene is TRBV3-1, the J gene TRBJ1-1; unclear D gene. Trimming shortened V by 0 bases and J by 5 bases, and 16 bases separated the two germline ends. CDR3 length equals 16 residues. Germline V lookup: CDR1 LGHDT, CDR2 YNNKEL (reference sequence). The CDR3 reads CASSQDFSSGRTEAFF. The CDR3 bases are TGTGCCAGCAGCCAAGATTTCTCTTCGGGGAGAACTGAAGCTTTCTTT.

This sequence joins TRBV20-1 and TRBJ2-1; no clear D. Trimming shortened V by 5 bases and J by 4 bases, and 9 bases separated the two germline ends. Germline V lookup: CDR1 DFQATT, CDR2 SNEGSKA (reference sequence). The CDR3 extends over 12 amino acids. CDR3 loop: CSADTGYNEQFF. In DNA form, the CDR3 reads TGCAGTGCTGACACCGGGTACAATGAGCAGTTCTTC.

This clonotype has a handful of counts. Germline is not matched at one junction end, which may reflect a read error. The chain combines TRBV11-1 with TRBJ2-1; no definite D call. Germline lookup yields CDR1 SGHAT and CDR2 FQDESV (reference sequence). The CDR3 spans 12 residues. The CDR3 DNA reads as TGTGCCAGCAGCGAGAGCTACAGTGAGCAGTTCTTC. This codes for CASSESYSEQFF. Looking up the rest from reference TRBV11-1 and TRBJ2-1 gives the full variable domain: EAEVAQSPRYKITEKSQAVAFWCDPISGHATLYWYRQILGQGPELLVQFQDESVVDDSQLPKDRFSAERLKGVDSTLKIQPAELGDSAMYLCASSESYSEQFFGPGTRLTVL.